This TCR beta chain came from a study of blood T cell repertoires in COVID-19. At the level of the study: COVID-19 samples from acute and convalescent phases originated in the United States, Italy and Spain. Nucleic acid was either cDNA or gDNA, and it came from T cells, B-cell-depleted T cells, or PBMCs.

Cohorts were based on clinical histories the participants reported. Authors' methods: From reference gene primer amplification, estimates of nucleated cell counts were derived. Here immunoSEQ multiplex PCR was the method, and the copy in TCRdb shows in-frame clones only, minus some. V and J calls and clone size come straight from that table; D and trimming were deduced from the DNA. In the table there are about 400,000 clones, 88% of which are singletons. From germline, CDR1 is ENHRY and CDR2 SYGVKD. The CDR3 is made up of 12 amino acids. The ends were cut back, 11 bases at V and 2 bases at J, with 11 bases in the middle.

The TCR sequence derives from a woman between 35 and 50 years old with acute COVID-19. Sequenced input: PBMCs or T cells enriched from blood (not recorded which). The chain has TRBV10-3 and TRBJ2-3; D might be TRBD1 (6 bases). CDR3 protein: CAARGYTDTQYF. In DNA form, the CDR3 reads TGTGCCGCCAGGGGTTACACAGATACGCAGTATTTT.